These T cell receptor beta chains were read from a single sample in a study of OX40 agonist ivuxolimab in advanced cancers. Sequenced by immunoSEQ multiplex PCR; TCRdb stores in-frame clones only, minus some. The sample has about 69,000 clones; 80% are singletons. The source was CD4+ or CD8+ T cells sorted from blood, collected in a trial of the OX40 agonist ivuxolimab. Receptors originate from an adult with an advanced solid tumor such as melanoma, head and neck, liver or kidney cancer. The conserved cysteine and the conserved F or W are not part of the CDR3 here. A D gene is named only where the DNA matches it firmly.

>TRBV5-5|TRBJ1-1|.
ASSLGRIGTEAF
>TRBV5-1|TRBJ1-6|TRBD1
ASSSTGGASPLH
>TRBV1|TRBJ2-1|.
TSSLSCGRYNEQF
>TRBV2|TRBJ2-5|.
ASSLLTGPGTQY
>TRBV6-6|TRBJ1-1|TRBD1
ASSRWGTGETEAF
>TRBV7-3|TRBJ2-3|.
ASSLESTDTQY
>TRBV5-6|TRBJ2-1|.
ASSPRGAGEQF
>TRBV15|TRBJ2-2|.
ATSSAIGELF
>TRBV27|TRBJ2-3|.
ASSLRRASTDTQY
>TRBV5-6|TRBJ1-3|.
ASSFQGTGGNTIY
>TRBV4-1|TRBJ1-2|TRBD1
ASSQVGLGQGRRPNYGYT
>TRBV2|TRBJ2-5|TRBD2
ASHTRGTQETQY
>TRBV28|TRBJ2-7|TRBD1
ASSRQGGTYEQY
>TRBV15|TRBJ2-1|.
ATSREMTVYNEQF
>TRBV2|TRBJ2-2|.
ASSDEGLGTGELF
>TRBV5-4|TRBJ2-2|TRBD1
ASSFRDRGTGELF
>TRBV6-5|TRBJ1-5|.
ASSPEPQH
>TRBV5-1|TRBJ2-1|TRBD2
ASSGTSGGTNEQF
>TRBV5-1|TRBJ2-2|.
ASSLTRGIRAGELF
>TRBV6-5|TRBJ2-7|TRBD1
ASSYPGQGLYEQY
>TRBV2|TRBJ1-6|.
ASSERTGHSPLH
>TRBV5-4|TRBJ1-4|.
ASSNARGNEKLF
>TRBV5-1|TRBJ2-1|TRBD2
ASSVSGRAFSPAYNEQF
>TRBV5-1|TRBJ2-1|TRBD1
ASSSGTGSYNEQF
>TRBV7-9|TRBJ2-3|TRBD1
ASSRQGLIADTQY
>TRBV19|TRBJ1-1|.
ASSIGGLNTEAF
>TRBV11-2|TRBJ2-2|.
ASSHGRASGTGELF
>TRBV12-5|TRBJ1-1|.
ASGRGGNTEAF
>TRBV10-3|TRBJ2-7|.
AIRGRLTYEQY
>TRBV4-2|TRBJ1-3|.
ASSLTGISGNTIY
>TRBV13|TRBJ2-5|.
ASSFGQSGETQY